One T cell receptor beta chain is described in this entry. The CDR3 contains 14 residues. The germline V gene encodes CDR1 SGHRS and CDR2 YFSETQ. V was shortened by 4 bases and J by 0 bases, with 9 bases between the two germline ends. The repertoire was sequenced with immunoSEQ multiplex PCR; TCRdb's copy has only in-frame clones and lacks some. The profile shows around 110,000 clones, about 88% of them singletons. The record originates from a study of control samples from healthy donors and cancer patients. The TCR sequence derives from a woman in her seventies in good health. Sequencing was carried out using blood. The chain is built from TRBV5-1 and TRBJ2-3, with D possibly called TRBD1 or TRBD2 (5 bases each). CDR3 DNA: TGCGCCAGCAGCCCCCGGGACAGCACAGATACGCAGTATTTT. Translated, it gives CASSPRDSTDTQYF.